Below are 21 T cell receptor beta chains sequenced from a single sample in a study of T-cell reconstitution after alpha-beta-depleted transplantation in children. Preparation of the TCRbeta library involved a method that used unique molecular identifiers. TCRdb used MiXCR to reprocess the PCR reads, holding one entry per CDR3 protein. Of about half a million distinct CDR3 sequences in the sample, about 12% were seen once. Sequences were derived from PBMCs from the stem cell graft donor, sampled from the stem cell graft. The receptor source for this set is a human donor who donated a stem cell graft to a child with combined immunodeficiency.

This chain links TRBV12-3 or TRBV12-4 with TRBJ2-7; 9 bases map to TRBD1. The CDR3 covers 15 residues. The V gene end was trimmed by 6 bases and the J gene end by 4 bases; junction bases not matched to a gene: 10. Written as DNA, the CDR3 is TGTGCCAGCAGCCAACAGGGGGCTTATCGGTACGAGCAGTACTTC. Its protein is CASSQQGAYRYEQYF.

The J gene is TRBJ1-6, the V gene TRBV7-9, with 9 bases aligning to TRBD1. Germline loops: CDR1 SEHNR, CDR2 FQNEAQ (reference sequence). CDR3 length: 14 residues. Trimming cost V 5 bases and J 10 bases; bases outside gene matches: 6. The CDR3 sequence: CASSLDRGYSPLHF. The CDR3 DNA reads TGTGCCAGCAGCCTCGACAGGGGGTACTCACCCCTCCACTTT.

This clonotype was picked up a small number of times. The chain carries TRBV5-6 and TRBJ2-7; D uncertain. The CDR3 is 15 amino acids. Germline V gives CDR1 SGHDT, CDR2 YYEEEE. Trimming shortened V by 0 bases and J by 1 base, and 11 bases separated the two germline ends. The CDR3 sequence is CASSLASNPSYEQYF. For the CDR3, the DNA is TGTGCCAGCAGCTTGGCCAGTAACCCTTCCTACGAGCAGTACTTC.

The chain carries TRBV20-1 and TRBJ1-1; TRBD1 matches 9 bases. CDR3 length: 13 residues. Germline V gene data show CDR1 as DFQATT and CDR2 as SNEGSKA (reference sequence). The J segment lost 1 base and the V segment lost 6 bases, leaving 3 bases of the junction unmatched. The CDR3 protein is CSALGQGNTEAFF. Here the CDR3 DNA reads TGCAGTGCGTTGGGACAGGGGAACACTGAAGCTTTCTTT.

The CDR3 region is CASSVGVTTSYEQYF. The CDR3 DNA is TGTGCCAGCAGCGTAGGGGTTACCACCTCCTACGAGCAGTACTTC. The chain recombines TRBV9 with TRBJ2-7; the D is unclear. CDR3 size: 15 residues. V lost 0 bases, J lost 0 bases, and 10 bases lay in between. Germline V gene lookup returns CDR1 SGDLS and CDR2 YYNGEE.

This clonotype was seen many times. V and J are TRBV12-5 and TRBJ1-6, with a tentative D call TRBD1 (6 bases). This CDR3 is 16 amino acids long. Trimming took off 0 bases at V and 10 bases at J, with 16 bases between the two ends. Germline CDR1 reads LGHNT; CDR2 reads FRNRAP. This CDR3 is CASGLVLGRGDSPLHF. CDR3 sequence (DNA): TGTGCTAGTGGTTTGGTACTAGGCAGGGGAGACTCACCCCTCCACTTT.

V and J are TRBV7-3 and TRBJ1-4; 8 bases map to TRBD1. J was trimmed by 3 bases and V by 2 bases; bases with no gene match: 2. This CDR3 contains 15 residues. Germline V lookup: CDR1 SGHTA, CDR2 FQGTGA. CDR3 residues: CASSLSGGPNEKLFF. The DNA of the CDR3 is TGTGCCAGCAGCTTATCAGGGGGCCCTAATGAAAAACTGTTTTTT.

The chain uses TRBV11-2 and TRBJ2-1; D gene unclear. This CDR3 comprises 13 residues. V lost 5 bases, J lost 5 bases, and 10 bases lay in between. In germline, CDR1 is SGHAT, CDR2 FQNNGV. CDR3 amino acids: CASSPPHDNEQFF. CDR3 DNA sequence: TGTGCCAGCAGCCCTCCTCACGACAATGAGCAGTTCTTC.

The J gene is TRBJ2-5, the V gene TRBV6-2 or TRBV6-3; D gene ambiguous. CDR1 MNHEY and CDR2 SVGEGT come from the germline V gene. V dropped 0 bases and J dropped 5 bases, with 13 bases sitting between them. CDR3 length: 15 residues. The CDR3 loop reads CASSYSVQFRETQYF. CDR3 nucleotide sequence: TGTGCCAGCAGTTACTCGGTACAGTTCCGGGAGACCCAGTACTTC.

At least ten counts were recorded for this clonotype. The rearrangement links TRBV20-1 to TRBJ1-1, with 7 bases identical to TRBD1. There are 14 residues in the CDR3. The trim removed 6 bases at V and 6 bases at J, leaving 13 bases unmatched. The germline V gene has CDR1 DFQATT and CDR2 SNEGSKA (reference sequence). CDR3 DNA sequence: TGCAGTGCACGCACCCTGACAGGGAGCGCTGAAGCTTTCTTT. Translating it yields CSARTLTGSAEAFF.

This chain links TRBV4-1 with TRBJ1-2; D unresolved. The CDR3 is 14 amino acids. Trimming pared 0 bases from V and 1 base from J, leaving 6 bases between. The germline V gene has CDR1 MGHRA and CDR2 YSYEKL. The CDR3 reads CASSQDWSNYGYTF. The CDR3 DNA reads TGCGCCAGCAGCCAAGATTGGAGTAACTATGGCTACACCTTC.

J is TRBJ2-4 and V is TRBV2; D is uncertain. Germline lookup yields CDR1 SNHLY and CDR2 FYNNEI. The CDR3 is made up of 14 amino acids. Trimming removed 7 bases from V and 5 bases from J, with 15 bases in between. Written as DNA, the CDR3 is TGTGCCAGCACCACGGCTAGAATCGAAAACATTCAGTACTTC. Translation gives CASTTARIENIQYF.

This clonotype was counted at least ten times. The chain has TRBV5-1 and TRBJ2-1; maybe TRBD2 (6 bases). This CDR3 comprises 14 residues. CDR1 and CDR2 (germline): SGHRS, YFSETQ. Trimming took 3 bases from V and 4 from J, leaving 11 bases between them. The CDR3 reads CASSWRRGYNEQFF. The CDR3 nucleotides read TGCGCCAGCAGCTGGAGGAGGGGATACAATGAGCAGTTCTTC.

This clonotype was recorded many times. The CDR3 region has the DNA TGTGCCAGCAGTTACTATTCGAACACCGGGGAGCTGTTTTTT. Its protein is CASSYYSNTGELFF. V gene TRBV6-5 combines with J gene TRBJ2-2; no clear D. This CDR3 is 14 amino acids long. Trimming left V 1 base short and J 0 bases short, with 3 bases between. CDR1 is MNHEY, CDR2 SVGAGI, per germline.

CDR3 DNA sequence: TGTGCCAGCAGCGTAGACAGGGCGGGCACCGGGGAGCTGTTTTTT. Translating it yields CASSVDRAGTGELFF. The gene calls are TRBV9 and TRBJ2-2; a weak D match, TRBD1 (6 bases). The germline V gene encodes CDR1 SGDLS and CDR2 YYNGEE. The CDR3 is 15 amino acids. Trimming stripped 0 bases from V and 4 bases from J, with 10 bases between.

This clonotype was counted only a few times. This chain's CDR3 is CASSSWTTQETQYF. CDR3 DNA: TGTGCCAGCAGTTCCTGGACTACTCAAGAGACCCAGTACTTC. The rearrangement uses TRBV6-5 and TRBJ2-5; a weak D match, TRBD2 (6 bases). Trimming cost V 4 bases and J 2 bases, with 11 bases left between them. Per germline, CDR1 MNHEY and CDR2 SVGAGI. This CDR3 comprises 14 residues.

The chain carries TRBV5-1 and TRBJ2-5; TRBD2 might be the D (6 bases). V lost 0 bases to trimming and J lost 5 bases, with 14 bases between them. This CDR3 has 15 amino acids. In germline, CDR1 is SGHRS, CDR2 YFSETQ. In DNA, the CDR3 is TGCGCCAGCAGCTTGGTTCCGGGAGTACCGGAGACCCAGTACTTC. Translated, it gives CASSLVPGVPETQYF.

The chain is built from TRBV3-1 and TRBJ2-1, with a weak D call TRBD1 (5 bases). The CDR3 sequence is 15 residues long. Germline CDR1 is LGHDT and CDR2 is YNNKEL (reference sequence). The V end was cut by 2 bases, the J end by 3 bases, with 11 bases between. Written as DNA, the CDR3 is TGTGCCAGCAGCCAATTAGGGGCCGGCTACAATGAGCAGTTCTTC. This translates into CASSQLGAGYNEQFF.

The gene calls are TRBV12-3 or TRBV12-4 and TRBJ2-3; either TRBD1 or TRBD2 may fit D (5 bases each). The CDR3 covers 13 residues. Trimming took 8 bases from V and 2 from J, leaving 11 bases between them. CDR3: CASRGTNTDTQYF. The CDR3 DNA reads TGTGCCAGCCGAGGGACCAACACAGATACGCAGTATTTT.

This chain uses TRBV5-1 with TRBJ2-3, with 9 bases matching TRBD2. CDR3 length: 16 residues. With 0 bases clipped from V and 4 bases from J, the junction kept 6 bases outside the gene matches. The V gene's germline CDR1 is SGHRS and CDR2 YFSETQ. In DNA, the CDR3 is TGCGCCAGCAGCTTGGAGGCTAGCGGGGAGGCAGATACGCAGTATTTT. It encodes CASSLEASGEADTQYF.

The sample holds many counts of this clonotype. The rearrangement joins TRBV15 to TRBJ2-5; TRBD2 matches at 12 bases. Germline CDR1 is LNHNV and CDR2 is YYDKDF (reference sequence). The V segment lost 8 bases and the J segment 4 bases; nucleotides outside the gene matches: 2. The CDR3 totals 13 residues. The CDR3 DNA is TGTGCCACCCGACTAGCGGGAGTAGAGACCCAGTACTTC. Protein sequence: CATRLAGVETQYF.